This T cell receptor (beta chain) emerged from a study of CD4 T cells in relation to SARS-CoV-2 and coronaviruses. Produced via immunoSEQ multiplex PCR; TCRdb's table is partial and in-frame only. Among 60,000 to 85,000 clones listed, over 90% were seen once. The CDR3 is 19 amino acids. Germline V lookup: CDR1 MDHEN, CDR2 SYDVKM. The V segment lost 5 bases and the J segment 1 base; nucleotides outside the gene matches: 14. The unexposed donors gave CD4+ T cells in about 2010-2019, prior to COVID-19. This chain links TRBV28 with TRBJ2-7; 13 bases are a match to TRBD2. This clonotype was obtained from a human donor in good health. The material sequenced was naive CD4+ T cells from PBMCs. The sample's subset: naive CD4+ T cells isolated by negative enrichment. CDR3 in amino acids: CASSDPGTSGGALSYEQYF. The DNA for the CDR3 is TGTGCCAGCAGTGACCCGGGAACTAGCGGGGGGGCGTTGTCCTACGAGCAGTACTTC.